Listed below are T cell receptor beta chains from one sample, sequenced in a study of vaccination and CD4 T cells after COVID-19. These receptors are not linked to any known antigen. Each CDR3 protein is one row after TCRdb ran MiXCR on the PCR reads. The sample holds tens of thousands of distinct CDR3 sequences, 70% seen once. Sequencing was done on a sample of CD4+ T cells from blood, cultured in vitro. These receptors were collected from a human donor who had recovered from COVID-19. Both conserved end residues are part of each CDR3. Each record gives: D gene, CDR3 length, V gene, clone size, J gene, CDR3 DNA, CDR3 protein. The D gene is left open where the match is weak. Clone sizes are given selectively: once, few, many, or a class where the clone is expanded.

.	14	TRBV2	.	TRBJ1-3	TGTGCCAGCAGTGCGGCAGGCGGTGGAAACACCATATATTTT	CASSAAGGGNTIYF
.	15	TRBV12-3/TRBV12-4	.	TRBJ1-5	TGTGCCAGCAGGATCGGACTCCCGTCAGGTCAGCCCCAGCATTTT	CASRIGLPSGQPQHF
.	15	TRBV7-2	few	TRBJ1-2	TGTGCCAGCAGCTTAGCGTGGAGTTCGGGGGGTGGCTACACCTTC	CASSLAWSSGGGYTF
TRBD2	14	TRBV12-3/TRBV12-4	.	TRBJ2-7	TGTGCCAGCAGCGAGAACGGGGGGGGCTACGAGCAGTACTTC	CASSENGGGYEQYF
.	14	TRBV11-2	.	TRBJ2-2	TGTGCCAGCAGCTTAGGGGGGTGGACCGGGGAGCTGTTTTTT	CASSLGGWTGELFF
.	13	TRBV7-7	.	TRBJ2-1	TGTGCTAGCAGCCAGTCCCTAGGCGATGAGCAGTTCTTC	CASSQSLGDEQFF
.	14	TRBV6-1	.	TRBJ2-7	TGTGCCAGCGTGGACCGAGACTCCGACAACGAGCAGTACTTC	CASVDRDSDNEQYF
.	12	TRBV20-1	few	TRBJ1-5	TGCAGTGCCCTAAGGGGGAATCAGCCCCAGCATTTT	CSALRGNQPQHF
.	12	TRBV7-2	.	TRBJ2-3	TGTGCCAGCAGCTTAGCGACAGATACGCAGTATTTT	CASSLATDTQYF
.	13	TRBV19	.	TRBJ1-1	TGTGCCTGTGAGGGGGTTCTGAACACTGAAGCTTTCTTT	CACEGVLNTEAFF
.	12	TRBV20-1	.	TRBJ1-2	TGCAGTGCTAGAGAATGGTCGGAGGGCTACACCTTC	CSAREWSEGYTF
.	16	TRBV11-2	.	TRBJ1-2	TGTGCCAGCAGTCCCCTCCGGGGCAGGGTGTACTATGGCTACACCTTC	CASSPLRGRVYYGYTF
.	14	TRBV2	.	TRBJ1-1	TGTGCCAGCAGATATCAGAGTAGGAACACTGAAGCTTTCTTT	CASRYQSRNTEAFF
TRBD1	14	TRBV27	few	TRBJ1-2	TGTGCCAGCAGTGTCCAAGGGGGCATAGGTGGCTACACCTTC	CASSVQGGIGGYTF
.	13	TRBV9	once	TRBJ2-5	TGTGCCAGCAGCGTTGCTACGGCAGAGACCCAGTACTTC	CASSVATAETQYF
TRBD2	21	TRBV7-8	.	TRBJ2-4	TGTGCCAGCAGCGGGGCTAAAGGTGGGCTAGCGGGAGGCATAGCCAAAAACATTCAGTACTTC	CASSGAKGGLAGGIAKNIQYF
.	15	TRBV7-2	.	TRBJ1-4	TGTGCCAGCAGCCAGGGGTGGCTTACTAATGAAAAACTGTTTTTT	CASSQGWLTNEKLFF
.	17	TRBV7-9	few	TRBJ1-1	TGTGCCAGCAGCCCCAAGGGGCAGGGGAGGGAGAGCACTGAAGCTTTCTTT	CASSPKGQGRESTEAFF
TRBD2	15	TRBV20-1	.	TRBJ2-7	TGCAGTGCTAGTCCCGTCCTAGCGGGAGGGTTCGAGCAGTACTTC	CSASPVLAGGFEQYF
.	15	TRBV7-8	.	TRBJ1-2	TGTGCCAGCAGCCCCCAAGCCTTAGCTAACTATGGCTACACCTTC	CASSPQALANYGYTF
TRBD1	13	TRBV29-1	few	TRBJ1-1	TGCAGCGGGGACAGGGCCGGTGGCACTGAAGCTTTCTTT	CSGDRAGGTEAFF
.	13	TRBV6-2/TRBV6-3	.	TRBJ1-2	TGTGCCAGCAGTACAAGGGGGACTAATGGCTACACCTTC	CASSTRGTNGYTF
TRBD1	14	TRBV20-1	.	TRBJ1-5	TGCAGTGCTAGAATTGGGACAGGGGGTCAGCCCCAGCATTTT	CSARIGTGGQPQHF
.	16	TRBV7-2	.	TRBJ2-7	TGTGCCAGCAGCTTAGCGGCGAACCTAAACTCCTACGAGCAGTACTTC	CASSLAANLNSYEQYF
.	14	TRBV5-5	.	TRBJ1-6	TGTGCCAGCAGCTTGGCGGGGGTGAATTCACCCCTCCACTTT	CASSLAGVNSPLHF
.	12	TRBV20-1	.	TRBJ1-1	TGCAGTACCCACTCAGGTAACACTGAAGCTTTCTTT	CSTHSGNTEAFF
TRBD2	15	TRBV12-3/TRBV12-4	.	TRBJ2-2	TGTGCCAGCGGGAGACTAGCGGGATTTTTTGGGGAGCTGTTTTTT	CASGRLAGFFGELFF
.	13	TRBV6-1	.	TRBJ2-7	TGTGCCAGCAGACTCACGCGCGGCCTCGGGCAGTACTTC	CASRLTRGLGQYF
.	14	TRBV19	.	TRBJ1-5	TGTGCCAGTCTGGCGTTGGGTTTGAGTCAGCCCCAGCATTTT	CASLALGLSQPQHF
.	16	TRBV5-5	.	TRBJ1-2	TGTGCCAGCAGCTTCACGGGATCCGGAGCTAACTATGGCTACACCTTC	CASSFTGSGANYGYTF
.	13	TRBV11-2	.	TRBJ2-7	TGTGCCAGCAGACAAACAGGCTCCTACGAGCAGTACTTC	CASRQTGSYEQYF
TRBD2	22	TRBV28	.	TRBJ2-5	TGTGCCAGCAGTCTGTTAGGGACTAGCGGGATCTCACGGGTTTCCTTAGGAGAGACCCAGTACTTC	CASSLLGTSGISRVSLGETQYF
.	18	TRBV10-1	few	TRBJ2-3	TGCGCCAGCAGTGAGTCGGTGGGGGACCCCCTTCGCACAGATACGCAGTATTTT	CASSESVGDPLRTDTQYF
TRBD1	14	TRBV7-8	few	TRBJ2-5	TGTGCCAGCAGCTTTCGAAGGGGGCGAGAGACCCAGTACTTC	CASSFRRGRETQYF
.	14	TRBV29-1	.	TRBJ1-1	TGCAGCGCGACATCGGGGGGGGCTGCGACTGAAGCTTTCTTT	CSATSGGAATEAFF
.	15	TRBV23-1	.	TRBJ2-5	TGCGCCAGCAGTCAACGGTCGGGAGCCCAAGAGACCCAGTACTTC	CASSQRSGAQETQYF
TRBD1	17	TRBV23-1	few	TRBJ1-5	TGCGCCAGCAGTCACCTGACAGGGGGCGTCGGCAATCAGCCCCAGCATTTT	CASSHLTGGVGNQPQHF
.	16	TRBV11-2	.	TRBJ1-4	TGTGCCAGCAGCCCAGGACAGACTGCAACTAATGAAAAACTGTTTTTT	CASSPGQTATNEKLFF
.	15	TRBV7-9	few	TRBJ1-6	TGTGCCAGCAGCCCCAAGGGGGTTGTATATTCACCCCTCCACTTT	CASSPKGVVYSPLHF
TRBD1	14	TRBV6-1	once	TRBJ2-3	TGTGCCATCAGTGATTCCCAGGGGGCGGATACGCAGTATTTT	CAISDSQGADTQYF
.	15	TRBV6-2/TRBV6-3	once	TRBJ2-7	TGTGTCAGCAGTTACGACGGGGGCTCGACCTACGAGCAGTACTTC	CVSSYDGGSTYEQYF
.	13	TRBV6-1	.	TRBJ2-1	TGTGCCAGTCTACTGGGGGGTCGGGGTGAGCAGTTCTTC	CASLLGGRGEQFF
TRBD1	20	TRBV28	few	TRBJ1-5	TGTGCCTCTCTCGGTCTCTCGACAGGGGGCGAGACATATAGCAATCAGCCCCAGCATTTT	CASLGLSTGGETYSNQPQHF
TRBD1	17	TRBV27	.	TRBJ1-5	TGTGCCAGCAGTTTATCGGGGACAGTTCGGAGCAATCAGCCCCAGCATTTT	CASSLSGTVRSNQPQHF
.	14	TRBV20-1	.	TRBJ1-5	TGCAGTGCTAGTGTCGCAGGGGCAGGTCAGCCCCAGCATTTT	CSASVAGAGQPQHF
.	15	TRBV9	.	TRBJ2-5	TGTGCCAGCAGCGTAGTGGGGGTCGTGGAGGAGACCCAGTACTTC	CASSVVGVVEETQYF
.	16	TRBV15	.	TRBJ2-2	TGTGCCACCAGCAGCCCCGCAGGGTACGGCACCGGGGAGCTGTTTTTT	CATSSPAGYGTGELFF
.	15	TRBV28	.	TRBJ1-1	TGTGCCAGCAGTTTATTGGACAGACTAAACACTGAAGCTTTCTTT	CASSLLDRLNTEAFF
.	15	TRBV18	.	TRBJ1-2	TGTGCCAGCTCACCTGACCCCGCCACCTACTATGGCTACACCTTC	CASSPDPATYYGYTF
TRBD2	15	TRBV11-2	few	TRBJ2-3	TGTGCCAGCAGCCCCACGGGACTAGCATCAGATACGCAGTATTTT	CASSPTGLASDTQYF
TRBD2	17	TRBV28	.	TRBJ2-5	TGTGCCAGCAGTTTATGGGCTAGCGGGAGAGAACAAGAGACCCAGTACTTC	CASSLWASGREQETQYF
.	15	TRBV24-1	.	TRBJ1-5	TGTGCCACCAGTGATCCGGGGGCGCGCGGTCAGCCCCAGCATTTT	CATSDPGARGQPQHF
.	15	TRBV27	.	TRBJ2-7	TGTGCCAGCAGTTTAGGTGGCAGACCCTCCTACGAGCAGTACTTC	CASSLGGRPSYEQYF
.	14	TRBV15	few	TRBJ2-3	TGTGCCACCAGCCAAGCGGCGCGCACAGATACGCAGTATTTT	CATSQAARTDTQYF
.	15	TRBV12-3/TRBV12-4	once	TRBJ2-7	TGTGCCAGCAGTTCGTTTGGGACGGGAACCTACGAGCAGTACTTC	CASSSFGTGTYEQYF
TRBD2	15	TRBV7-2	few	TRBJ2-5	TGTGCCAGCTCCCGTGAGAGAGCGGGGCAAGAGACCCAGTACTTC	CASSRERAGQETQYF
TRBD2	15	TRBV20-1	.	TRBJ2-3	TGCAGTGCTACTCGACTAGCGGGAGGGGGGACGACGCAGTATTTT	CSATRLAGGGTTQYF
TRBD1	15	TRBV24-1	few	TRBJ1-2	TGTGCCACCAGTGATTCACGACAGGGTACCTATGGCTACACCTTC	CATSDSRQGTYGYTF
.	13	TRBV7-2	.	TRBJ1-2	TGTGCCAGCAGCTTAGACAGAGGCTATGGCTACACCTTC	CASSLDRGYGYTF